One sample yielded the 12 T cell receptor beta chains listed below, sequenced in a study of T-cell reconstitution after alpha-beta-depleted transplantation in children. A TCRbeta library incorporating unique molecular identifiers was prepared. Each CDR3 protein is one row after TCRdb ran MiXCR on the PCR reads. The sample carries 420,000 or so distinct CDR3 sequences, about a tenth recorded once. The sequencing here drew on PBMCs from the stem cell graft donor, taken from the stem cell graft. The receptors were gathered from a human donor who donated a stem cell graft to a child with acute myeloid leukemia.

The chain couples TRBV7-2 to TRBJ2-7; 8 bases fit TRBD1. V was pared by 2 bases and J by 0 bases, with 3 bases of the junction left unmatched. Looked up from germline, CDR1 is SGHTA and CDR2 is FQGNSA. The CDR3 is made up of 15 amino acids. The CDR3 DNA sequence: TGTGCCAGCAGCTTACGACAGGGGCCCTCCTACGAGCAGTACTTC. Protein product: CASSLRQGPSYEQYF.

This chain uses TRBV20-1 with TRBJ1-6; 9 bases agree with TRBD1. V lost 5 bases and J lost 2; bases outside the gene matches: 10. The CDR3 covers 17 residues. Germline V gene data show CDR1 as DFQATT and CDR2 as SNEGSKA (reference sequence). The CDR3 DNA sequence: TGCAGTGCTCGAGGTTGGGACAGGGCTGCCTATAATTCACCCCTCCACTTT. It yields the protein CSARGWDRAAYNSPLHF.

A few counts support this clonotype. The genes are TRBV20-1 and TRBJ2-3, with 9 bases fitting TRBD1. CDR1 DFQATT and CDR2 SNEGSKA come from the germline V gene (reference sequence). V lost 3 bases to trimming and J lost 6 bases; unmatched junction nucleotides: 10. This CDR3 is built from 15 residues. The CDR3 sequence is CSARWTGAKRDTQYF. In DNA, the CDR3 is TGCAGTGCTAGGTGGACAGGGGCAAAGCGGGATACGCAGTATTTT.

The chain employs TRBV4-3 and TRBJ1-5; D perhaps matches TRBD1 (6 bases). The CDR3 runs 15 residues. Deletions cut 1 base from V and 6 bases from J, with 13 bases between. Germline V gene sequence: CDR1 LGHNA, CDR2 YSLEER. CDR3 in DNA: TGCGCCAGCAGCCAAGGGGCCACAGGGTTTCAGCCCCAGCATTTT. Translated, it gives CASSQGATGFQPQHF.

J is TRBJ2-3 and V is TRBV10-3; 10 nucleotides match TRBD2. Germline CDR1 reads ENHRY; CDR2 reads SYGVKD. Trimming removed 0 bases from V and 5 bases from J; junction bases left unmatched: 5. The CDR3 spans 16 residues. This CDR3 reads CAISESSGGSRDTQYF. The CDR3 DNA reads as TGTGCCATCAGTGAGTCTAGCGGGGGGTCACGAGATACGCAGTATTTT.

The CDR3 sequence is CASSFGSGIVRYEQFF. DNA for the CDR3: TGTGCCAGCAGCTTCGGGTCGGGAATTGTACGCTATGAGCAGTTCTTC. This rearrangement joins TRBV5-6 to TRBJ2-1; perhaps TRBD2 as D (5 bases). Germline CDR1 is SGHDT and CDR2 is YYEEEE. The CDR3 loop spans 16 amino acids. V was pared by 2 bases and J by 8 bases, with 20 bases between.

This clonotype was seen a few times. The chain recombines TRBV27 with TRBJ2-1, with 10 bases identical to TRBD1. CDR1 MNHEY and CDR2 SMNVEV come from the germline V gene (reference sequence). The CDR3 contains 22 residues. V gave up 4 bases and J gave up 0 bases; unmatched junction bases: 21. CDR3 DNA sequence: TGTGCCAGCAGTTCCGACAACCCGACAGGGGGCCCACTCCCGAGCTCCTACAATGAGCAGTTCTTC. The encoded protein is CASSSDNPTGGPLPSSYNEQFF.

The rearrangement links TRBV20-1 to TRBJ2-5, with TRBD1 identical over 8 bases. The length of the CDR3 is 15 residues. Losses at the gene ends were 0 bases for V and 4 bases for J; bases not matched to a gene: 7. Germline V gives CDR1 DFQATT, CDR2 SNEGSKA (reference sequence). CDR3 nucleotide sequence: TGCAGTGCTAGAGAACAGGGGGGCAGCGTAGAGACCCAGTACTTC. It specifies CSAREQGGSVETQYF.

This clonotype was seen a handful of times. The chain employs TRBV6-5 and TRBJ1-5; 7 nucleotides line up with TRBD1. This CDR3 spans 14 amino acids. Germline CDR1 reads MNHEY; CDR2 reads SVGAGI. Unmatched junction bases numbered 6, after V lost 6 bases and J lost 4 bases. This CDR3 is CASRLGTANQPQHF. CDR3 DNA: TGTGCCAGCAGACTCGGGACAGCAAATCAGCCCCAGCATTTT.

V and J are TRBV12-3 or TRBV12-4 and TRBJ1-5; 8 bases are shared with TRBD1. This CDR3 comprises 13 residues. Trimming took 7 bases from V and 5 from J; bases not matched to a gene: 4. The CDR3 DNA follows: TGTGCCAGCATGGCAGGGGGCCATCAGCCCCAGCATTTT. It is translated as CASMAGGHQPQHF.

This clonotype was seen at least ten times. This sequence joins TRBV12-3 or TRBV12-4 and TRBJ2-5; D is perhaps TRBD1 (6 bases). Trimming cost V 3 bases and J 5 bases, with 16 bases left between them. The CDR3 extends over 15 amino acids. The chain's CDR3 is CASSFPQGKGETQYF. The DNA of the CDR3 is TGTGCCAGCAGTTTTCCCCAGGGGAAAGGGGAGACCCAGTACTTC.

With respect to this clonotype: This clone may be a read error of a much larger clone one base away. CDR3 residues: CASSDPSGATLNF. The DNA for the CDR3 is TGTGCCAGCAGTGACCCTAGCGGGGCCACTCTGAATTTT. This chain connects TRBV2 to TRBJ2-3; the match to TRBD2 covers 9 bases. Germline V gene data show CDR1 as SNHLY and CDR2 as FYNNEI. The CDR3 extends over 13 amino acids.